The 22 T cell receptor beta chains listed next were all sequenced from one sample in a study of cytomegalovirus exposure and HLA in healthy donors. PCR amplification relied on 60 Vbeta primers (plus 13 Jbeta primers). Profiling relied on immunoSEQ multiplex PCR, and the TCRdb table lists in-frame clones only, not all of them. The sample contains some 150,000 clones, approximately 80% of which appear only once. The source material was PBMCs. The receptors were sampled from a woman aged 18-29 years in good health and CMV-seropositive.

The gene calls are TRBV19 and TRBJ1-5, with 7 bases lining up with TRBD1. The ends lost 7 bases at V and 6 bases at J; junction bases unmatched: 12. Per the germline V gene, CDR1 is LNHDA and CDR2 is SQIVND (reference sequence). The CDR3 has 15 amino acids. The CDR3 coding sequence is TGTGCCAGTACCCAGAGGACAGGAGTAATTCAGCCCCAGCATTTT. Protein product: CASTQRTGVIQPQHF. Using reference TRBV19 and TRBJ1-5 for the parts outside the CDR3, the full variable domain is DGGITQSPKYLFRKEGQNVTLSCEQNLNHDAMYWYRQDPGQGLRLIYYSQIVNDFQKGDIAEGYSVSREKKESFPLTVTSAQKNPTAFYLCASTQRTGVIQPQHFGDGTRLSIL.

V and J are TRBV5-1 and TRBJ1-2; 10 bases agree with TRBD1. The CDR3 is 16 residues long. The germline gives CDR1 SGHRS, CDR2 YFSETQ. V lost 7 bases and J lost 4; bases outside the gene matches: 13. The CDR3 sequence: CASRDVDRGLGYGYTF. The CDR3 region has the DNA TGCGCCAGCCGGGATGTAGACAGGGGGCTAGGCTATGGCTACACCTTC.

V gene TRBV6-6 combines with J gene TRBJ2-6; the match to TRBD2 covers 11 bases. The CDR3 length is 16 residues. CDR1 is MNHNY and CDR2 is SVGAGI in the germline V gene (reference sequence). V trimming: 9 bases; J trimming: 0 bases; junction bases outside the gene matches: 4. The CDR3 nucleotides are TGTGCCAGGGTAGCGGGGGGGTACTCTGGGGCCAACGTCCTGACTTTC. This codes for CARVAGGYSGANVLTF.

The genes are TRBV19 and TRBJ1-1; 7 bases are shared with TRBD1. With V trimmed by 5 bases and J by 0 bases, 12 bases remained unmatched. The CDR3 spans 17 residues. The germline CDR1 and CDR2 sequences are LNHDA and SQIVND (reference sequence). This chain's CDR3 is CASSYGQVYFMNTEAFF. CDR3 nucleotide sequence: TGTGCCAGTAGTTACGGACAGGTCTACTTTATGAACACTGAAGCTTTCTTT.

This chain links TRBV10-3 with TRBJ1-4, with D possibly matching TRBD1 (5 bases). The V end lost 3 bases, the J end lost 7 bases, and 15 bases lay between the germline ends. Per the germline V gene, CDR1 is ENHRY and CDR2 is SYGVKD. The CDR3 is 15 amino acids. The CDR3 DNA reads as TGTGCCATCAGTGACGGGCAGGGTAGAGGTGAAAAACTGTTTTTT. Amino acids: CAISDGQGRGEKLFF.

The chain couples TRBV30 to TRBJ1-5; a possible D gene is TRBD1 (6 bases). V lost 2 bases, J lost 9 bases, and 23 bases lay in between. Germline CDR1 reads GTSNPN; CDR2 reads SVGIG (reference sequence). CDR3 length equals 16 residues. The CDR3 DNA sequence: TGTGCCTGGAGTATGGGAGCCGGGACAAGGGCGCGGCCCCAGCATTTT. This codes for CAWSMGAGTRARPQHF.

The chain has TRBV6-5 and TRBJ1-2, with D possibly being TRBD1 (5 bases). Between the trimmed V and J ends, which lost 0 bases and 5 bases, there was a span of 16 bases. This CDR3 region has 16 residues. The V gene's germline CDR1 is MNHEY and CDR2 SVGAGI. The CDR3: CASSYSGWTGGYGYTF. CDR3 DNA sequence: TGTGCCAGCAGTTACTCGGGGTGGACTGGGGGGTATGGCTACACCTTC.

The chain couples TRBV4-2 to TRBJ1-5; 9 bases are shared with TRBD1. CDR1 is LGHNA, CDR2 YNFKEQ, per germline. CDR3 length: 19 residues. With 4 bases clipped from V and 0 bases from J, the junction kept 13 bases outside the gene matches. This CDR3 is CASSPWGTGQRFSNQPQHF. The DNA for the CDR3 is TGTGCCAGCAGCCCCTGGGGGACAGGGCAAAGGTTTAGCAATCAGCCCCAGCATTTT.

The chain has TRBV2 and TRBJ1-5, with TRBD1 matching over 10 bases. Trimming removed 6 bases from V and 7 bases from J; junction bases left unmatched: 6. The V gene's germline CDR1 is SNHLY and CDR2 FYNNEI. The CDR3 has 14 amino acids. The CDR3 nucleotides are TGTGCCAGCAGCGTCCGGGACAGGGGCCAGCCCCAGCATTTT. This encodes CASSVRDRGQPQHF.

This clone was seen only a few times. The J gene is TRBJ2-7, the V gene TRBV28; D is possibly TRBD2 (7 bases). Trimming took 7 bases from V and 3 from J, leaving 19 bases between them. Germline V gene lookup returns CDR1 MDHEN and CDR2 SYDVKM. The length of the CDR3 is 15 residues. The CDR3 loop reads CASNISGGPFYEQYF. The CDR3 region has the DNA TGTGCCAGCAACATATCCGGGGGGCCCTTCTACGAGCAGTACTTC.

The CDR3 sequence is CASSLRQGDSGYTF. The CDR3 DNA reads as TGTGCCAGCAGCTTGCGGCAGGGGGATTCGGGCTACACCTTC. The chain employs TRBV5-6 and TRBJ1-2; 7 bases map to TRBD1. Germline CDR1 and CDR2: SGHDT and YYEEEE. Trimming at V came to 1 base and at J to 8 bases, leaving 8 bases not matched to a gene. The CDR3 is 14 residues long. The whole variable domain, filled in from reference TRBV5-6 and TRBJ1-2, reads DAGVTQSPTHLIKTRGQQVTLRCSPKSGHDTVSWYQQALGQGPQFIFQYYEEEERQRGNFPDRFSGHQFPNYSSELNVNALLLGDSALYLCASSLRQGDSGYTFGSGTRLTVV.

The V and J genes are TRBV5-1 and TRBJ2-5; 7 positions agree with TRBD1. Trimming cost V 2 bases and J 0 bases; bases outside gene matches: 4. This CDR3 region has 15 residues. Germline CDR1 reads SGHRS; CDR2 reads YFSETQ. The CDR3 DNA reads as TGCGCCAGCAGCTTAATGGGGACAGACCAAGAGACCCAGTACTTC. Residues: CASSLMGTDQETQYF. Full variable domain (missing parts from reference TRBV5-1 and TRBJ2-5): KAGVTQTPRYLIKTRGQQVTLSCSPISGHRSVSWYQQTPGQGLQFLFEYFSETQRNKGNFPGRFSGRQFSNSRSEMNVSTLELGDSALYLCASSLMGTDQETQYFGPGTRLLVL.

This chain joins TRBV7-9 and TRBJ1-3; the D gene is possibly TRBD2 (6 bases). TRBJ2-2 matches the DNA end more closely, so the J call is doubtful. Per the germline V gene, CDR1 is SEHNR and CDR2 is FQNEAQ (reference sequence). This CDR3 is 15 amino acids long. CDR3 sequence reads: CASSTGGTLNWELFF. The CDR3, as DNA: TGTGCCAGCAGCACAGGAGGGACCTTGAACTGGGAGCTGTTTTTT.

In its sample, this clone was seen a few times. V is TRBV5-6 and J is TRBJ1-2; 8 bases match TRBD1. Trimming cost V 5 bases and J 7 bases; bases outside gene matches: 13. This CDR3 region has 15 residues. Germline V gives CDR1 SGHDT, CDR2 YYEEEE. The CDR3 coding sequence is TGTGCCAGCAGATCCGCACCATCAGGGGGCGTTGGCTACACCTTC. It codes for CASRSAPSGGVGYTF.

J is TRBJ2-2 and V is TRBV7-7; weak D call: TRBD1 (6 bases). V was cut by 1 base and J by 5 bases, with 14 bases left in between. Germline CDR1 is SSHAT and CDR2 is FNYEAQ (reference sequence). This CDR3 contains 16 residues. In DNA, the CDR3 is TGTGCCAGCAGCTTAGGGCCCGGACAGACGACCGGGGAGCTGTTTTTT. Protein product: CASSLGPGQTTGELFF.

The chain has TRBV28 and TRBJ1-4; a possible D gene is TRBD1 (6 bases). CDR3 length equals 16 residues. The germline gives CDR1 MDHEN, CDR2 SYDVKM. Between the trimmed V and J ends, which lost 6 bases and 8 bases, there was a span of 22 bases. The chain's CDR3 is CASSTDGGQGREKLFF. CDR3 sequence (DNA): TGTGCCAGCAGCACCGACGGGGGGCAGGGGCGGGAAAAACTGTTTTTT.

The J gene is TRBJ2-3, the V gene TRBV7-2, with a weak D call TRBD2 (6 bases). Trimming stripped 5 bases from V and 0 bases from J, with 12 bases between. This CDR3 region has 15 residues. The germline V gene has CDR1 SGHTA and CDR2 FQGNSA. As DNA, the CDR3 is TGTGCCAGCAGCCGGCGGGGAACTAGCACAGATACGCAGTATTTT. It specifies CASSRRGTSTDTQYF. The full variable domain, in which reference TRBV7-2 and TRBJ2-3 provide the parts outside the CDR3, is GAGVSQSPSNKVTEKGKDVELRCDPISGHTALYWYRQSLGQGLEFLIYFQGNSAPDKSGLPSDRFSAERTGGSVSTLTIQRTQQEDSAVYLCASSRRGTSTDTQYFGPGTRLTVL.

V and J are TRBV15 and TRBJ2-4; 7 bases match TRBD1. From germline, CDR1 is LNHNV and CDR2 YYDKDF (reference sequence). Unmatched junction bases numbered 12, after V lost 0 bases and J lost 10 bases. This CDR3 spans 16 amino acids. The CDR3 protein is CATSRDLGGQRGIQYF. The CDR3 DNA is TGTGCCACCAGCAGAGATCTAGGGGGCCAAAGGGGAATTCAGTACTTC.

J is TRBJ2-5 and V is TRBV11-2, with TRBD1 matching 8 bases. CDR3 size: 15 residues. Germline V gives CDR1 SGHAT, CDR2 FQNNGV. Trimming cost V 2 bases and J 5 bases; bases outside gene matches: 7. The CDR3 region has the DNA TGTGCCAGCAGCTTATCGGCCCAGGGGGCGGAGACCCAGTACTTC. Encoded protein: CASSLSAQGAETQYF.

This clone was detected only a few times. The rearrangement joins TRBV6-5 to TRBJ1-1; the match to TRBD1 covers 7 bases. Germline CDR1 MNHEY, CDR2 SVGAGI. CDR3 length: 14 residues. The V segment lost 4 bases and the J segment 4 bases; nucleotides outside the gene matches: 6. In DNA, the CDR3 is TGTGCCAGCAGTTTAACAGGGGCCGTCACTGAAGCTTTCTTT. Its protein is CASSLTGAVTEAFF.

The chain carries TRBV2 and TRBJ2-3, with TRBD1 matching over 7 bases. The CDR3 totals 14 residues. Germline loops: CDR1 SNHLY, CDR2 FYNNEI. V lost 5 bases to trimming and J lost 1 base; unmatched junction nucleotides: 3. The CDR3: CASSWDSRTDTQYF. CDR3 DNA sequence: TGTGCCAGCAGTTGGGACAGCCGCACAGATACGCAGTATTTT. Based on the CDR3 plus reference TRBV2 and TRBJ2-3, the full variable domain is EPEVTQTPSHQVTQMGQEVILRCVPISNHLYFYWYRQILGQKVEFLVSFYNNEISEKSEIFDDQFSVERPDGSNFTLKIRSTKLEDSAMYFCASSWDSRTDTQYFGPGTRLTVL.

V gene TRBV28 combines with J gene TRBJ2-6, with a tentative D call TRBD2 (7 bases). Trimming took off 8 bases at V and 0 bases at J, with 20 bases between the two ends. From germline, CDR1 is MDHEN and CDR2 SYDVKM. CDR3 length: 18 amino acids. This CDR3 is CASVSYREGGSGANVLTF. As DNA, the CDR3 is TGTGCCAGCGTCTCATACAGGGAGGGGGGCTCTGGGGCCAACGTCCTGACTTTC.